This record looks at one T cell receptor beta chain sequence and its context. Antigen specificity is unknown. The use of a sample-barcoded 5' primer and a J-beta primer mix characterized a second PCR of about 6 to 12 cycles. Using its own MiXCR run on the 5' RACE reads, TCRdb lists one record per CDR3 protein. The sample lists around 750,000 distinct CDR3 sequences, about 53% occurring once. This specimen belongs to a study of blood T cells in healthy people across ages. Background on the study: When template switching was applied, about one barcoded beta molecule was captured per two T cells.

The J segment lost 2 bases and the V segment lost 5 bases, leaving 4 bases of the junction unmatched. The CDR3 is 13 residues long. Germline CDR1 SQVTM, CDR2 ANQGSEA. General observations from the study: Total diversity from one million sequenced T cells was likely underestimated.

This sequence was found in a man older than 75 in good health. The chain joins TRBV29-1 to TRBJ2-7, with 9 bases matching TRBD1. The sample consisted of blood. DNA for the CDR3: TGCAGCGTTACCCGGGACAGGGCCTACGAGCAGTACTTC. It yields the protein CSVTRDRAYEQYF.